What follows are 10 T cell receptor beta chains derived from one specimen sequenced in a study of T cell changes during pregnancy in multiple sclerosis. Generated by immunoSEQ multiplex PCR, the TCRdb table keeps only in-frame clones and is missing some. Among fewer than 50,000 clones, 85% to 90% were seen once, and the ten largest hold around 0.5%. This material consisted of CD4+ T cells from peripheral blood mononuclear cells, taken in the first trimester of pregnancy. The receptors derive from a female donor with multiple sclerosis, enrolled in a pregnancy study.

The rearrangement joins TRBV7-7 to TRBJ2-2, with D tentatively TRBD1 (5 bases). CDR1 SSHAT and CDR2 FNYEAQ come from the germline V gene (reference sequence). CDR3 size: 17 residues. V lost 6 bases to trimming and J lost 9 bases, with 26 bases between them. The CDR3 coding sequence is TGTGCCAGCAGTCCTCGGCAGGGTGGGGTTGCAGCCAGGGAGCTGTTTTTT. Its translation: CASSPRQGGVAARELFF.

The chain uses TRBV27 and TRBJ2-1, with D possibly matching TRBD1 (6 bases). The CDR3 runs 17 residues. The germline CDR1 and CDR2 sequences are MNHEY and SMNVEV (reference sequence). V lost 4 bases, J lost 0 bases, and 16 bases lay in between. CDR3 nucleotide sequence: TGTGCCAGCAGTTCCAGTCGGGACAACCCCTCCTACAATGAGCAGTTCTTC. This gives the protein CASSSSRDNPSYNEQFF.

This clone occurred once. This chain links TRBV5-1 with TRBJ2-1; 10 bases are a match to TRBD2. Germline V gives CDR1 SGHRS, CDR2 YFSETQ. The CDR3 is 18 residues long. V lost 4 bases, J lost 2 bases, and 12 bases stayed unmatched. CDR3 protein: CASSAEASGSYAYNEQFF. The CDR3 region has the DNA TGCGCCAGCAGCGCCGAGGCTAGCGGGAGTTATGCCTACAATGAGCAGTTCTTC.

The V and J genes are TRBV30 and TRBJ2-7; 8 bases match TRBD2. J lost 3 bases, V lost 0 bases, and 7 bases had no gene match. This CDR3 is 15 amino acids long. Germline-derived CDR1 and CDR2 are GTSNPN and SVGIG (reference sequence). The CDR3 loop reads CAWSVPGTRGYEQYF. The CDR3 nucleotides are TGTGCCTGGAGTGTACCAGGGACTAGGGGCTACGAGCAGTACTTC.

V usage is TRBV18 and J usage is TRBJ2-2, with 7 positions matching TRBD1. The CDR3 length is 13 residues. Unmatched junction bases numbered 1, after V lost 4 bases and J lost 5 bases. Germline loops: CDR1 KGHSH, CDR2 LQKENI. The CDR3 spells CASSHRGTGELFF. The DNA for the CDR3 is TGTGCCAGCTCACACAGGGGAACCGGGGAGCTGTTTTTT.

The V and J genes are TRBV19 and TRBJ2-2; tentatively, D is TRBD2 (5 bases). Trimming took 6 bases from V and 0 from J, leaving 11 bases between them. CDR1 and CDR2 (germline): LNHDA, SQIVND (reference sequence). There are 15 residues in the CDR3. The CDR3 DNA is TGTGCCAGTAGGAGTGGAGGCGCGAACACCGGGGAGCTGTTTTTT. It is translated as CASRSGGANTGELFF.

J is TRBJ2-2 and V is TRBV18; 10 bases line up with TRBD2. CDR3 size: 18 residues. V trimming: 3 bases; J trimming: 4 bases; junction bases outside the gene matches: 11. Germline CDR1 KGHSH, CDR2 LQKENI. The CDR3 loop reads CASSPDPLAGSGTGELFF. CDR3 nucleotide sequence: TGTGCCAGCTCACCGGATCCACTAGCGGGAAGCGGCACCGGGGAGCTGTTTTTT.

V usage is TRBV5-8 and J usage is TRBJ2-1, with TRBD2 matching over 12 bases. The germline gives CDR1 SGHTS, CDR2 YDEGEE. The trim removed 4 bases at V and 6 bases at J, leaving 11 bases unmatched. The CDR3 totals 17 residues. The CDR3 region has the DNA TGTGCCAGCAGCGGGGGACTAGCGGGTCCGTTATTCAATGAGCAGTTCTTC. Translating gives CASSGGLAGPLFNEQFF.

The chain is built from TRBV2 and TRBJ2-3; tentative D call: TRBD1 (5 bases). The CDR3 loop spans 10 amino acids. CDR1 and CDR2 from the germline V gene are SNHLY and FYNNEI. In DNA form, the CDR3 reads TGTGGGGAAGGGGAAGATACGCAGTATTTT. Encoded protein: CGEGEDTQYF.

The genes are TRBV5-4 and TRBJ2-5; possibly TRBD1 for D (5 bases). From germline, CDR1 is SGHNT and CDR2 YYREEE (reference sequence). Deletions cut 0 bases from V and 4 bases from J, with 13 bases between. This CDR3 comprises 15 residues. The CDR3, as DNA: TGTGCCAGCAGCTTGGGGGGCGTAGTTCTAGAGACCCAGTACTTC. It specifies CASSLGGVVLETQYF. The variable domain in full, completed from reference TRBV5-4 and TRBJ2-5, reads ETGVTQSPTHLIKTRGQQVTLRCSSQSGHNTVSWYQQALGQGPQFIFQYYREEENGRGNFPPRFSGLQFPNYSSELNVNALELDDSALYLCASSLGGVVLETQYFGPGTRLLVL.